Described below is a single T cell receptor (beta chain) sequence and its context. Its target is unknown. cDNA for each sample came from eight separate reactions. The UMIs contained a 6-nucleotide sample barcode. They were added by template switching during cDNA synthesis. One entry per CDR3 protein, without DNA, is what TCRdb gives after re-calling the 5' RACE reads. This sample's clone table lists a few hundred thousand distinct CDR3 sequences. The data originate from a study of monozygotic twins with inflammatory bowel disease. Broader study findings: Researchers report that IBD patients shared fewer clonotypes with others than healthy twins, especially amid disease activity.

The CDR3 has 13 residues. Germline V gene lookup returns CDR1 LNHNV and CDR2 YYDKDF (reference sequence). The TCR comes from a human donor with ulcerative colitis or Crohn's disease, or a healthy co-twin of an affected twin (not recorded which). The V and J genes are TRBV15 and TRBJ2-1; TCRdb returns TRBD2, unconfirmable since there is no DNA. Sequenced: blood. The CDR3 is CATSSGREYEQFF.